A selection of T cell receptor beta chains follows, all from one sample in a study of T cell responses to AZD1222 COVID-19 vaccine. TCRdb's copy holds only in-frame clones and misses some; the assay was immunoSEQ multiplex PCR. Here the sample spans fewer than 75,000 clones, around nine tenths being singletons. The sample here was peripheral blood, taken 28 days after the second dose of the MenACWY control vaccine. The receptors come from an adult who received the MenACWY meningococcal vaccine as a control. Both conserved end residues are part of each CDR3.

V gene: TRBV28
CDR3 length: 14
CDR3 protein: CASSLGGSNQPQHF

V gene: TRBV3-1/TRBV3-2
CDR3 length: 18
CDR3 protein: CASSQDKEREYSYNEQFF

V gene: TRBV15
CDR3 length: 15
CDR3 protein: CATSGMDRGGEKLFF

V gene: TRBV5-1
CDR3 length: 15
CDR3 protein: CASSVPSGGTDTQYF

V gene: TRBV5-8
CDR3 length: 14
CDR3 protein: CASRFRTGSREQYF

V gene: TRBV2
CDR3 length: 13
CDR3 protein: CASSVFENQPQHF

V gene: TRBV30
CDR3 length: 16
CDR3 protein: CAWSEGWREWTDTQYF

V gene: TRBV27
CDR3 length: 14
CDR3 protein: CASSSGQGALEQYF

V gene: TRBV29-1
CDR3 length: 13
CDR3 protein: CSVLKTDTDTQYF

V gene: TRBV2
CDR3 length: 14
CDR3 protein: CASSEVLRVGEQFF

V gene: TRBV2
CDR3 length: 15
CDR3 protein: CASSDGSYSNQPQHF

V gene: TRBV6-5
CDR3 length: 14
CDR3 protein: CASRSGTHTGELFF

V gene: TRBV10-1
CDR3 length: 17
CDR3 protein: CASSESITSGGTDTQYF

V gene: TRBV19
CDR3 length: 15
CDR3 protein: CASTPGQYPNYGYTF

V gene: TRBV4-3
CDR3 length: 17
CDR3 protein: CASSQDYLAGGRDTQYF

V gene: TRBV15
CDR3 length: 15
CDR3 protein: CATSHGLAASDTQYF

V gene: TRBV7-9
CDR3 length: 12
CDR3 protein: CASSLFPGELFF

V gene: TRBV4-3
CDR3 length: 15
CDR3 protein: CASSQDSGWHGEQFF

V gene: TRBV28
CDR3 length: 19
CDR3 protein: CASSSPDRILGYSNQPQHF

V gene: TRBV6-2/TRBV6-3
CDR3 length: 12
CDR3 protein: CASSYRPGEQFF

V gene: TRBV7-6
CDR3 length: 15
CDR3 protein: CASSRGTGRNEKLFF

V gene: TRBV28
CDR3 length: 13
CDR3 protein: CASRQGSSGGYTF

V gene: TRBV20-1
CDR3 length: 11
CDR3 protein: CSGDPYNEQFF

V gene: TRBV13
CDR3 length: 13
CDR3 protein: CASSSGRSYEQYF

V gene: TRBV5-1
CDR3 length: 13
CDR3 protein: CASGTGGNSPLHF

V gene: TRBV29-1
CDR3 length: 12
CDR3 protein: CSVVTANTEAFF